The rows below give T cell receptor beta chains drawn from one sample of a study of cytomegalovirus exposure and HLA in healthy donors. The data were produced by immunoSEQ multiplex PCR, yet TCRdb's version contains in-frame clones alone and is incomplete. Of approximately 150,000 clones listed, approximately 79% are singletons. Specimen: PBMCs. These receptors were collected from a male donor in good health and CMV-seronegative. The CDR3 runs from the conserved cysteine through the conserved F or W. The D gene is left open where the match is weak. Some rows have no size entry. The others give once, few or many, or a class for an expanded clone.

v_gene	abundance	j_gene	d_gene	CDR3nt	CDR3aa
TRBV9	.	TRBJ2-5	.	TGTGCCAGCAGCGTCCCGCGGTGGCCCCAGTACCAAGAGACCCAGTACTTC	CASSVPRWPQYQETQYF
TRBV19	few	TRBJ2-3	TRBD2	TGTGCCACCTCAAGACCCGGGAGGGCCTATTCGGATACGCAGTATTTT	CATSRPGRAYSDTQYF
TRBV7-8	few	TRBJ2-7	TRBD1	TGTGCCAGCAGCTTAGCTCGGACAGGGGGCGAATACGAGCAGTACTTC	CASSLARTGGEYEQYF
TRBV12-5	.	TRBJ2-6	.	TGTGCTAGTGGTTTGGTCCTGGGGGGTTCCTCTGGGGCCAACGTCCTGACTTTC	CASGLVLGGSSGANVLTF
TRBV6-5	.	TRBJ1-6	TRBD1	TGTGCCAGCAGTGAGACAGGGAACGACCTCCACTTT	CASSETGNDLHF
TRBV30	few	TRBJ2-5	.	TGTGCCTGGGGAGAAGAGACCCAGTACTTC	CAWGEETQYF
TRBV5-1	.	TRBJ2-3	TRBD1	TGCGCCAGCAACCCGGGACAGCGGAACACAGATACGCAGTATTTT	CASNPGQRNTDTQYF
TRBV5-1	.	TRBJ2-7	.	TGCGCCAGCAGCTATCGGCTCGAAACGACAGGTTCCTACGAGCAGTACTTC	CASSYRLETTGSYEQYF
TRBV9	.	TRBJ1-1	.	TGTGCCAGCAGCGTAGGCGGGGGTATGAACACTGAAGCTTTCTTT	CASSVGGGMNTEAFF
TRBV6-5	.	TRBJ1-1	.	TGTGCCAGCAGTTACGGGGGACACAAGAACACTGAAGCTTTCTTT	CASSYGGHKNTEAFF
TRBV7-3	.	TRBJ2-7	.	TGTGCCAGCAGCTCGCGACGGAGCTCCTACGAGCAGTACTTC	CASSSRRSSYEQYF
TRBV5-1	.	TRBJ1-5	.	TGCGCCAGCAGCTTCATGGGGAGGGATCAGCCCCAGCATTTT	CASSFMGRDQPQHF
TRBV7-9	.	TRBJ1-1	TRBD1	TGTGCCAGCAGCTTAGGGGCAGGGGGCAACACTGAAGCTTTCTTT	CASSLGAGGNTEAFF
TRBV5-1	.	TRBJ1-5	.	TGCGCCAGCAGCTTGGCAGGGGACAGCAATCAGCCCCAGCATTTT	CASSLAGDSNQPQHF
TRBV6-5	.	TRBJ1-3	.	TGTGCCAGCAGTTACGGCCGGAGCTCTGGAAACACCATATATTTT	CASSYGRSSGNTIYF
TRBV4-1	.	TRBJ2-1	TRBD2	TGCGCCAGCAGCCAAGGACTAGCGGGGGTCTACAATGAGCAGTTCTTC	CASSQGLAGVYNEQFF
TRBV9	.	TRBJ2-7	TRBD1	TGTGCCAGCAGCGTAGCCGGGACAGCAGACTCCTACGAGCAGTACTTC	CASSVAGTADSYEQYF
TRBV4-1	.	TRBJ2-3	.	TGCGCCAGCAGCCAAGTACTCCTCACAGATACGCAGTATTTT	CASSQVLLTDTQYF
TRBV10-3	.	TRBJ1-5	TRBD1	TGTGCCATCGGACAGGACCTGCCGCAGCCCCAGCATTTT	CAIGQDLPQPQHF
TRBV11-2	.	TRBJ2-2	.	TGTGCCAGCAGCTTAGACGGGAAGAACACCGGGGAGCTGTTTTTT	CASSLDGKNTGELFF
TRBV7-6	.	TRBJ1-1	.	TGTGCCAGCAGCCCGGGAACCCTAAGAGGTTTGAACACTGAAGCTTTCTTT	CASSPGTLRGLNTEAFF
TRBV5-4	few	TRBJ2-7	TRBD2	TGTGCCAGCAGCGGAGGGACTAGCGGGGGCTCCTACGAGCAGTACTTC	CASSGGTSGGSYEQYF
TRBV29-1	.	TRBJ2-1	TRBD1	TGCAGCGTTGAACGGGACAGCAATGAGCAGTTCTTC	CSVERDSNEQFF
TRBV18	once	TRBJ1-1	.	TGTGCCAGCTCACCAATGACATCGAACACTGAAGCTTTCTTT	CASSPMTSNTEAFF
TRBV11-3	.	TRBJ2-3	.	TGTGCCAGCAGCCAGGGCGCAGATACGCAGTATTTT	CASSQGADTQYF
TRBV5-1	.	TRBJ2-4	.	TGCGCCAGCAGCTCCCGTTCAGGAAACATTCAGTACTTC	CASSSRSGNIQYF
TRBV6-4	.	TRBJ2-3	TRBD2	TGTGCCAGCAGTGATGATAGCGGGGGCACAGATACGCAGTATTTT	CASSDDSGGTDTQYF
TRBV28	.	TRBJ1-4	.	TGTGCCAGCAGTAAAAACAGGGTGCGTGAAAAACTGTTTTTT	CASSKNRVREKLFF
TRBV5-1	.	TRBJ2-3	TRBD1	TGCGCCAGCAGCTTAGGGGGCGCCGGCACAGATACGCAGTATTTT	CASSLGGAGTDTQYF
TRBV11-2	.	TRBJ2-1	.	TGTGCCAGCAGCTTAGAAGTTCGCGACAATACTGAGCAGTTCTTC	CASSLEVRDNTEQFF
TRBV28	.	TRBJ2-7	.	TGTGCCAGCACCGTTATGGCGGGGAATTACGAGCAGTACTTC	CASTVMAGNYEQYF
TRBV7-9	few	TRBJ1-5	.	TGTGCCAGCAGCTTAGCGCTCGGGGGGGGGAATCAGCCCCAGCATTTT	CASSLALGGGNQPQHF
TRBV6-6	.	TRBJ1-5	.	TGTGCCAGCAGTTACAGGGGCGGCAATCAGCCCCAGCATTTT	CASSYRGGNQPQHF
TRBV19	.	TRBJ1-3	.	TGTGCCAGTAGTCGACAACTCTCTGGAAACACCATATATTTT	CASSRQLSGNTIYF
TRBV30	.	TRBJ2-4	.	TGTGCTGGGGGGGCCGAGGCCAAAAACATTCAGTACTTC	CAGGAEAKNIQYF
TRBV7-2	once	TRBJ2-5	.	TGTGCCAGCAGCGGCGTGCAGGGGCGATTAGAGACCCAGTACTTC	CASSGVQGRLETQYF
TRBV7-2	.	TRBJ1-1	.	TGTGCCAGCAGCCGTCACATGAACACTGAAGCTTTCTTT	CASSRHMNTEAFF